The entry below describes one T cell receptor (beta chain). There is no known antigen for this receptor. No base-level quality is on record; no much larger clone is a single base apart. This specimen comes from a study of blood T cell repertoires in COVID-19 (dated by TCRdb to about 2020). Regarding the complete study: Samples covering the acute and convalescent phases of COVID-19 were provided by collaborators in the United States, Italy and Spain. The material from the prospective study consisted of cDNA or gDNA derived from T cells, B-cell-depleted T cells, or PBMCs. The dataset comprised deeply sampled blood TCRbeta repertoires from subjects exposed to, actively infected with, or recovered from COVID-19. The repertoires were released in a freely available public database meant as a resource for research on the immune response to SARS-CoV-2. Samples came from the ongoing ImmuneRACE study (first 160 participants) plus 1,254 subjects from 6 global collaborators. A de-identified subject ID, COVID-19 status, age in years and sex were almost always included in the sample metadata. Where HLA class I and class II types were available, the types were taken from metadata supplied by the sample provider, not from assay-based typing.

Overall study results and their limits: How much clinical and demographic metadata was included differed by source and by participant, and the metadata was provided uncurated.

Whole blood was collected in K2EDTA tubes by collaborating institutions according to the institutions' own protocols. For TCRbeta analysis, collaborators shipped samples as frozen whole blood, isolated PBMCs, or DNA extracted from either of those sample types. The immunoSEQ Assay, a bias-controlled multiplex PCR, was used to amplify TCRbeta CDR3 regions from genomic DNA. In the source study's methods: The number of nucleated cells in each sample was estimated from the amplification of reference gene primers within the assay. To quantify the absolute abundance of each unique TCRbeta CDR3 rearrangement, sequence reads were collapsed and filtered. For each sample, productive Simpson clonality was calculated as the square root of Simpson's diversity index over productive rearrangements. Entries here come from immuneACCESS through TCRdb and include only in-frame sequences with V and J called. Some clones fail to appear in such tables; in the studies checked, an unresolved V gene covers under half of the shortfall, and the cause of the remainder is unknown. That table gives V, J and clone size, and the DNA gave D and trimming. This sample lists tens of thousands of clones; 92% were detected once. The ten largest clones capture around 2.4% of the sample.

CDR1 is given as SGHTA and CDR2 as FQGNSA, both from the germline V gene. The V end gives up 1 base and the J end 10 bases, leaving 9 bases in the junction not matched to a gene. The CDR3 sequence holds 15 residues, the cysteine and phenylalanine included. Here the CDR3 DNA is all that survives: 45 bases in frame from base 1. The source of this sequence is a man aged 50 to 60 with active COVID-19. Sequenced input: peripheral blood. The chain is assembled from TRBV7-2 and TRBJ2-1; 8 bases in the middle match TRBD1. The DNA sequence follows: TGTGCCAGCAGCTTAGAAGGGCAGGGGGCGTGGGAGCAGTTCTTC. Translation gives CASSLEGQGAWEQFF.